The 18 T cell receptor beta chains below were found in one sample sequenced in a study of cytomegalovirus exposure and HLA in healthy donors. Researchers ran the PCR with 60 Vbeta and 13 Jbeta primers. The data were produced by immunoSEQ multiplex PCR, yet TCRdb's version contains in-frame clones alone and is incomplete. This table has about 150,000 clones, over 60% appearing once. The sequencing sample was made of PBMCs. The receptors come from a woman between 40 and 55 years old in good health and CMV-seronegative.

The CDR3 DNA reads as TGTGCCTGGGGGGGGAGCCAGATCTACAATGAGCAGTTCTTC. Encoded protein: CAWGGSQIYNEQFF. This chain uses TRBV30 with TRBJ2-1; D is possibly TRBD2 (6 bases). Germline V gene lookup returns CDR1 GTSNPN and CDR2 SVGIG (reference sequence). CDR3 length: 14 amino acids. Trimming cost V 5 bases and J 3 bases, with 14 bases left between them.

The rearrangement links TRBV5-1 to TRBJ2-6, with a possible D match to TRBD1 (5 bases). Germline loops: CDR1 SGHRS, CDR2 YFSETQ. V was trimmed by 0 bases and J by 4 bases, leaving 11 bases between them. This CDR3 region has 16 residues. CDR3 bases: TGCGCCAGCAGCTTGGGCCCAGGGATCGGGGCCAACGTCCTGACTTTC. Translating it yields CASSLGPGIGANVLTF.

The V call is TRBV30, the J call TRBJ1-1; unclear D gene. CDR1 and CDR2 (germline): GTSNPN, SVGIG (reference sequence). V was trimmed by 2 bases and J by 4 bases, leaving 11 bases between them. The CDR3 is made up of 13 amino acids. This CDR3 reads CAWSRQRSTEAFF. The CDR3 DNA follows: TGTGCCTGGAGTCGGCAGCGATCCACTGAAGCTTTCTTT.

This rearrangement joins TRBV5-4 to TRBJ2-3, with 8 bases fitting TRBD1. Unmatched junction bases numbered 6, after V lost 2 bases and J lost 1 base. The CDR3 runs to 16 residues. Germline-derived CDR1 and CDR2 are SGHNT and YYREEE (reference sequence). The CDR3 DNA is TGTGCCAGCAGCTTAACAGGGGGACGAGGCACAGATACGCAGTATTTT. Translation: CASSLTGGRGTDTQYF.

The chain couples TRBV5-8 to TRBJ2-7; 8 bases fit TRBD1. V was pared by 4 bases and J by 7 bases, with 7 bases of the junction left unmatched. Per the germline V gene, CDR1 is SGHTS and CDR2 is YDEGEE. The CDR3 runs 13 residues. Here the CDR3 DNA reads TGTGCCAGCAGCCCCAGGGGGCGTAAAGAGCAGTACTTC. The encoded protein is CASSPRGRKEQYF.

The chain employs TRBV11-3 and TRBJ2-5; D is uncertain. V was cut by 5 bases and J by 4 bases, with 11 bases left in between. Germline assignment: CDR1 SGHNT and CDR2 YENEEA. The CDR3 contains 13 residues. The CDR3 DNA reads TGTGCCAGCAGCCCTTATAACTTAGAGACCCAGTACTTC. Protein product: CASSPYNLETQYF.

The gene calls are TRBV7-9 and TRBJ2-7; 8 bases fit TRBD2. The CDR3 runs 14 residues. Germline lookup yields CDR1 SEHNR and CDR2 FQNEAQ (reference sequence). V trimming: 2 bases; J trimming: 6 bases; junction bases outside the gene matches: 6. CDR3 residues: CASSLSGSGGEQYF. Written as DNA, the CDR3 is TGTGCCAGCAGCTTAAGCGGGAGTGGGGGCGAGCAGTACTTC.

The gene calls are TRBV10-1 and TRBJ2-1; maybe TRBD2 (6 bases). CDR1 is WNHNN and CDR2 is SYGVQD in the germline V gene (reference sequence). This CDR3 spans 16 amino acids. Trimming took off 6 bases at V and 2 bases at J, with 17 bases between the two ends. This CDR3 reads CASSALGAGTYNEQFF. CDR3 coding DNA: TGCGCCAGCAGCGCCCTTGGGGCGGGGACCTACAATGAGCAGTTCTTC.

This chain uses TRBV11-3 with TRBJ2-3; maybe TRBD1 (6 bases). Trimming left V 5 bases short and J 2 bases short, with 14 bases between. The CDR3 is 15 residues long. Germline CDR1 and CDR2: SGHNT and YENEEA. The CDR3 nucleotides read TGTGCCAGCAGCCCCTGGCAGGGGTTCACAGATACGCAGTATTTT. Amino acids: CASSPWQGFTDTQYF.

The table lists this clone with a few counts. CDR3 residues: CAKPKDRGPTGAFF. The CDR3 DNA reads TGTGCCAAGCCCAAGGACAGGGGGCCGACGGGAGCTTTCTTT. The gene calls are TRBV2 and TRBJ1-1, with 11 bases identical to TRBD1. CDR1 is SNHLY and CDR2 is FYNNEI in the germline V gene. The CDR3 is 14 amino acids. V lost 10 bases, J lost 10 bases, and 14 bases stayed unmatched.

V gene TRBV5-1 combines with J gene TRBJ2-1; 9 bases are shared with TRBD2. V lost 6 bases and J lost 6; bases outside the gene matches: 13. This CDR3 has 16 amino acids. Germline V gene lookup returns CDR1 SGHRS and CDR2 YFSETQ. The CDR3 coding sequence is TGCGCCAGCAACCTTAGGGCTAGCGGGAAAGTCAATGAGCAGTTCTTC. Translated, it gives CASNLRASGKVNEQFF.

Concerning this clone: The conserved final phenylalanine or tryptophan is absent from the CDR3, which likely points to a read error. The chain employs TRBV5-8 and TRBJ1-1; 9 bases agree with TRBD1. The CDR3 contains 14 residues. With 3 bases clipped from V and 5 bases from J, the junction kept 5 bases outside the gene matches. Germline V gene sequence: CDR1 SGHTS, CDR2 YDEGEE. Here the CDR3 reads CASSSGQGRTEAFL. The CDR3 region has the DNA TGTGCCAGCAGCTCGGGACAGGGAAGAACTGAAGCTTTCCTT.

The rearrangement joins TRBV28 to TRBJ2-7, with D perhaps matching TRBD2 (6 bases). Germline loops: CDR1 MDHEN, CDR2 SYDVKM. The CDR3 is made up of 12 amino acids. Deletions cut 5 bases from V and 7 bases from J, with 12 bases between. The CDR3 region has the DNA TGTGCCAGCAGTGTACCTGGGAGGGAGCAGTACTTC. Residues: CASSVPGREQYF. Variable domain in full (rest from reference TRBV28 and TRBJ2-7): DVKVTQSSRYLVKRTGEKVFLECVQDMDHENMFWYRQDPGLGLRLIYFSYDVKMKEKGDIPEGYSVSREKKERFSLILESASTNQTSMYLCASSVPGREQYFGPGTRLTVT.

The chain carries TRBV4-2 and TRBJ1-4; possibly TRBD1 for D (5 bases). The germline gives CDR1 LGHNA, CDR2 YNFKEQ. This CDR3 has 19 residues. V was trimmed by 0 bases and J by 1 base, leaving 18 bases between them. CDR3 protein: CASSQDSGPLRETNEKLFF. CDR3 coding DNA: TGTGCCAGCAGCCAAGATTCAGGGCCCCTCAGGGAAACTAATGAAAAACTGTTTTTT.

To note about this clone: No conserved phenylalanine or tryptophan is present at the end of the CDR3, so a read error is the likely explanation. It is unclear where the CDR3 begins or ends on the DNA, so no DNA is shown, and the CDR3 is as TCRdb lists it. This rearrangement joins TRBV2 to TRBJ2-3; the DNA was not used to check the table's D call, TRBD2. Germline V gene lookup returns CDR1 SNHLY and CDR2 FYNNEI. Including both end residues, the CDR3 is 12 amino acids long. The CDR3: CASSEAPRGGLI.

The chain couples TRBV7-9 to TRBJ1-2; tentatively, D is TRBD1 (5 bases). Per the germline V gene, CDR1 is SEHNR and CDR2 is FQNEAQ (reference sequence). V was cut by 2 bases and J by 4 bases, with 17 bases left in between. The CDR3 sequence is 16 residues long. As DNA, the CDR3 is TGTGCCAGCAGCTTATGGTCAGTCTGGGGCGGCTATGGCTACACCTTC. As protein: CASSLWSVWGGYGYTF.

V usage is TRBV6-5 and J usage is TRBJ2-4, with D perhaps matching TRBD1 (5 bases). Germline CDR1 is MNHEY and CDR2 is SVGAGI. This CDR3 contains 13 residues. The V end was cut by 4 bases, the J end by 8 bases, with 12 bases between. The chain's CDR3 is CASSFQGTDIQYF. The CDR3 DNA sequence: TGTGCCAGCAGTTTTCAGGGTACGGACATTCAGTACTTC.

The rearrangement uses TRBV6-4 and TRBJ1-1; 12 nucleotides align to TRBD1. Germline CDR1 MRHNA, CDR2 SNTAGT. CDR3 length: 16 residues. Trimming at V came to 6 bases and at J to 4 bases, leaving 9 bases not matched to a gene. Here the CDR3 reads CASRGTGGAAPTEAFF. In DNA, the CDR3 is TGTGCCAGCAGGGGGACAGGGGGCGCGGCTCCCACTGAAGCTTTCTTT.